These 24 T cell receptor beta chains were sequenced from one sample in a study of blood T cell repertoires in COVID-19. Data came from immunoSEQ multiplex PCR; TCRdb stores just in-frame clones and leaves some out. In the table there are about 80,000 clones, roughly four fifths of which are singletons. Sample: peripheral blood. These receptors were taken from a woman between 70 and 85 years old with acute or convalescent COVID-19.

This chain joins TRBV12-5 and TRBJ1-1; the D gene is possibly TRBD1 (6 bases). The CDR3 consists of 13 residues. The V gene's germline CDR1 is LGHNT and CDR2 FRNRAP. Trimming took 3 bases from V and 7 from J, leaving 12 bases between them. The CDR3 DNA reads TGTGCTAGTGGTTTAGGACAGACCCTTGAAGCTTTCTTT. Protein sequence: CASGLGQTLEAFF.

This rearrangement joins TRBV2 to TRBJ1-3, with D unresolved. Trimming shortened V by 6 bases and J by 0 bases, and 9 bases separated the two germline ends. The CDR3 extends over 14 amino acids. The germline V gene encodes CDR1 SNHLY and CDR2 FYNNEI. The chain's CDR3 is CASSRTISGNTIYF. The CDR3 DNA reads as TGTGCCAGCAGCCGTACAATCTCTGGAAACACCATATATTTT.

The V and J genes are TRBV10-2 and TRBJ2-5; D possibly corresponds to TRBD2 (5 bases). Germline V lookup: CDR1 WSHSY, CDR2 SAAADI. This CDR3 is 14 amino acids long. Trimming shortened V by 6 bases and J by 0 bases, and 11 bases separated the two germline ends. The CDR3 DNA sequence: TGCGCCAGCAGCAAATACGGGGACCAAGAGACCCAGTACTTC. This translates into CASSKYGDQETQYF.

This clone has a handful of counts. The chain recombines TRBV7-8 with TRBJ1-2, with 7 bases lining up with TRBD1. The CDR3 consists of 13 residues. J gave up 2 bases and V 9 bases, and 6 bases lay outside the gene matches. The germline V gene encodes CDR1 SGHVS and CDR2 FQNEAQ. The CDR3 bases are TGTGCCAGGGACAGGATTTCCAACTATGGCTACACCTTC. This encodes CARDRISNYGYTF.

The rearrangement links TRBV5-4 to TRBJ2-1; D not resolved. This CDR3 spans 11 amino acids. Germline CDR1 reads SGHNT; CDR2 reads YYREEE (reference sequence). The V end lost 0 bases, the J end lost 10 bases, and 5 bases lay between the germline ends. The CDR3 loop is CASSLGLEQFF. The CDR3 coding sequence is TGTGCCAGCAGCTTGGGCCTAGAGCAGTTCTTC.

This clone has more than one count but fewer than ten. V gene TRBV5-4 combines with J gene TRBJ2-5; no clear D gene. This CDR3 spans 15 amino acids. Germline V gives CDR1 SGHNT, CDR2 YYREEE (reference sequence). V gave up 0 bases and J gave up 4 bases, with 13 bases separating them. CDR3 nucleotides: TGTGCCAGCAGCTTGGATCCTGTGAGTGGAGAGACCCAGTACTTC. Protein product: CASSLDPVSGETQYF.

The rearrangement joins TRBV19 to TRBJ2-7; D might be TRBD2 (5 bases). The V end lost 5 bases, the J end lost 3 bases, and 8 bases lay between the germline ends. The germline V gene encodes CDR1 LNHDA and CDR2 SQIVND (reference sequence). The CDR3 length is 12 residues. In nucleotides, the CDR3 is TGTGCCAGTAGTCTTGAGGGCTACGAGCAGTACTTC. Protein: CASSLEGYEQYF.

V and J are TRBV4-1 and TRBJ1-5; 9 nucleotides match TRBD1. The CDR3 contains 16 residues. The V gene's germline CDR1 is MGHRA and CDR2 YSYEKL. The V gene end was trimmed by 4 bases and the J gene end by 1 base; junction bases not matched to a gene: 5. The CDR3 is CASSPPGQGSNQPQHF. As DNA, the CDR3 is TGCGCCAGCAGCCCTCCGGGACAGGGAAGCAATCAGCCCCAGCATTTT.

The V call is TRBV19, the J call TRBJ2-7; D is possibly TRBD2 (6 bases). The V end lost 6 bases, the J end lost 3 bases, and 15 bases lay between the germline ends. The CDR3 has 14 residues. The germline CDR1 and CDR2 sequences are LNHDA and SQIVND (reference sequence). CDR3 amino acids: CASSTRGINYEQYF. CDR3 coding DNA: TGTGCCAGTAGCACACGGGGGATTAACTACGAGCAGTACTTC.

The gene calls are TRBV19 and TRBJ2-1; TRBD2 is a possible D gene (5 bases). Germline V gene lookup returns CDR1 LNHDA and CDR2 SQIVND (reference sequence). V was shortened by 4 bases and J by 8 bases, with 18 bases between the two germline ends. The length of the CDR3 is 15 residues. CDR3 in amino acids: CASSTSLVILDEQFF. The CDR3 DNA sequence: TGTGCCAGTAGTACCTCACTAGTCATCCTGGATGAGCAGTTCTTC.

V and J are TRBV3-1 (or the pseudogene TRBV3-2) and TRBJ2-1; a possible D gene is TRBD2 (5 bases). CDR3 length: 13 residues. The germline V gene has CDR1 LGHDT and CDR2 YNNKEL (reference sequence). V dropped 5 bases and J dropped 10 bases, with 15 bases sitting between them. The CDR3 loop reads CASSGLPGEEQFF. CDR3 nucleotide sequence: TGTGCCAGCAGCGGACTCCCGGGTGAGGAGCAGTTCTTC.

The chain recombines TRBV6-1 with TRBJ1-1; D may be TRBD1 (6 bases). Trimming took off 1 base at V and 3 bases at J, with 12 bases between the two ends. Germline-derived CDR1 and CDR2 are MNHNS and SASEGT. CDR3 size: 15 residues. In nucleotides, the CDR3 is TGTGCCAGCAGTGAAGATCGGACAGCGTACACTGAAGCTTTCTTT. Translation gives CASSEDRTAYTEAFF.

CDR3 in amino acids: CASSARSGETQYF. In nucleotides, the CDR3 is TGTGCCAGCAGCGCGAGATCGGGGGAGACCCAGTACTTC. The chain has TRBV9 and TRBJ2-5; TRBD2 is a possible D gene (5 bases). The CDR3 runs to 13 residues. With 3 bases removed from V and 5 bases from J, the gap between germline ends came to 11 bases. CDR1 and CDR2 from the germline V gene are SGDLS and YYNGEE.

This clone occurred a few times. The V and J genes are TRBV30 and TRBJ1-5, with D tentatively TRBD1 (6 bases). The CDR3 covers 15 residues. V lost 0 bases and J lost 4, with 13 bases in between. Germline CDR1 reads GTSNPN; CDR2 reads SVGIG (reference sequence). In nucleotides, the CDR3 is TGTGCCTGGAGTGTCGGGAGGCAGGGGAATCAGCCCCAGCATTTT. Its translation is CAWSVGRQGNQPQHF.

V gene TRBV14 combines with J gene TRBJ1-2; D is perhaps TRBD1 (5 bases). The V and J ends lost 5 bases and 4 bases respectively, with 17 bases between them. Looked up from germline, CDR1 is SGHDN and CDR2 is FVKESK. The CDR3 is 15 amino acids. The CDR3 region is CASSYLGREGYGYTF. In DNA form, the CDR3 reads TGTGCCAGCAGCTATTTAGGCAGGGAGGGCTATGGCTACACCTTC.

The genes are TRBV29-1 and TRBJ1-2; a weak D match, TRBD1 (5 bases). Germline V CDR1 and CDR2: SQVTM, ANQGSEA. V dropped 0 bases and J dropped 5 bases, with 13 bases sitting between them. CDR3 length: 14 residues. The chain's CDR3 is CSVEDENGGYGYTF. The CDR3 DNA reads as TGCAGCGTTGAAGATGAAAACGGGGGTTATGGCTACACCTTC.

J is TRBJ2-6 and V is TRBV10-3; 7 bases agree with TRBD1. The CDR3 is made up of 16 amino acids. Germline lookup yields CDR1 ENHRY and CDR2 SYGVKD. Trimming at V came to 2 bases and at J to 3 bases, leaving 4 bases not matched to a gene. The CDR3 nucleotides are TGTGCCATCAGTGAGACAGACAGGGTTGGGGCCAACGTCCTGACTTTC. It is translated as CAISETDRVGANVLTF.

The chain links TRBV6-5 to TRBJ2-2, with TRBD1 as a possible D gene (5 bases). This CDR3 region has 15 residues. Trimming took off 2 bases at V and 1 base at J, with 8 bases between the two ends. CDR1 and CDR2 (germline): MNHEY, SVGAGI. The CDR3 region has the DNA TGTGCCAGCAGTTACGCCCAGGGGAACACCGGGGAGCTGTTTTTT. Its protein product is CASSYAQGNTGELFF.

The chain links TRBV3-1 (or the pseudogene TRBV3-2) to TRBJ1-4; a possible D gene is TRBD1 (5 bases). Germline lookup yields CDR1 LGHDT and CDR2 YNNKEL (reference sequence). Trimming removed 4 bases at V and 4 bases at J, with 16 bases between. This CDR3 comprises 16 residues. CDR3 DNA: TGTGCCAGCAGCCCCCCCCTTACGGGGGGTAATGAAAAACTGTTTTTT. Its protein is CASSPPLTGGNEKLFF.

The chain links TRBV3-1 (or the pseudogene TRBV3-2) to TRBJ2-5; D gene ambiguous. The CDR3 runs 16 residues. Trimming pared 0 bases from V and 5 bases from J, leaving 16 bases between. Germline V gives CDR1 LGHDT, CDR2 YNNKEL (reference sequence). The CDR3 protein is CASSQERPLGWETQYF. The CDR3 region has the DNA TGTGCCAGCAGCCAAGAGAGACCCCTAGGTTGGGAGACCCAGTACTTC.

V is TRBV7-9 and J is TRBJ1-1; 9 bases fit TRBD1. Germline assignment: CDR1 SEHNR and CDR2 FQNEAQ (reference sequence). CDR3 length: 17 residues. Trimming at V came to 5 bases and at J to 4 bases, leaving 14 bases not matched to a gene. The CDR3 sequence: CASSQTGTGRGGTEAFF. CDR3 sequence (DNA): TGTGCCAGCAGCCAGACCGGGACAGGGAGAGGAGGCACTGAAGCTTTCTTT. Full variable domain (remainder filled in from reference TRBV7-9 and TRBJ1-1): DTGVSQNPRHKITKRGQNVTFRCDPISEHNRLYWYRQTLGQGPEFLTYFQNEAQLEKSRLLSDRFSAERPKGSFSTLEIQRTEQGDSAMYLCASSQTGTGRGGTEAFFGQGTRLTVV.

This chain joins TRBV7-2 and TRBJ2-5, with D maybe TRBD2 (5 bases). Trimming removed 1 base at V and 7 bases at J, with 19 bases between. The germline V gene has CDR1 SGHTA and CDR2 FQGNSA. There are 16 residues in the CDR3. The CDR3 here is CASSLEVTRAGGTQYF. In nucleotides, the CDR3 is TGTGCCAGCAGCTTAGAGGTCACGAGAGCTGGAGGGACCCAGTACTTC. The entire variable domain, with the rest obtained from reference TRBV7-2 and TRBJ2-5, is as follows: GAGVSQSPSNKVTEKGKDVELRCDPISGHTALYWYRQSLGQGLEFLIYFQGNSAPDKSGLPSDRFSAERTGGSVSTLTIQRTQQEDSAVYLCASSLEVTRAGGTQYFGPGTRLLVL.

The CDR3 coding sequence is TGTGCCTGGAGTTCGGGGGGGGGCTACACCTTC. It specifies CAWSSGGGYTF. This chain links TRBV30 with TRBJ1-2; perhaps TRBD1 as D (5 bases). V was pared by 2 bases and J by 8 bases, with 9 bases between. Germline-derived CDR1 and CDR2 are GTSNPN and SVGIG (reference sequence). The CDR3 length is 11 residues. Based on the CDR3 plus reference TRBV30 and TRBJ1-2, the full variable domain is SQTIHQWPATLVQPVGSPLSLECTVEGTSNPNLYWYRQAAGRGLQLLFYSVGIGQISSEVPQNLSASRPQDRQFILSSKKLLLSDSGFYLCAWSSGGGYTFGSGTRLTVV.

This chain links TRBV19 with TRBJ2-7; TRBD2 agrees at 9 bases. Germline assignment: CDR1 LNHDA and CDR2 SQIVND (reference sequence). This CDR3 region has 15 residues. V trimming: 6 bases; J trimming: 2 bases; junction bases outside the gene matches: 8. The CDR3 DNA sequence: TGTGCCAGTAGACCAGCGGGAGGAATTCCCTACGAGCAGTACTTC. It specifies CASRPAGGIPYEQYF.